This entry is about one TCR beta chain. This clone was picked up one time. The target of this receptor is not known. There are no base qualities to consult, and no much larger clone falls within one base. The cohort was made up of approximately 670 healthy bone marrow donors. Cohort members were all nominally healthy when sampled, although unrecorded immune exposures were likely present. The donor was CMV seropositive and was included in the group of about 290 seropositive cohort members. A peripheral blood sample was provided by each donor, and peripheral blood mononuclear cells were used for TCR beta sequencing. The Qiagen DNeasy Blood Extraction Kit was used to extract genomic DNA from the blood cell samples. This entry comes from a study of cytomegalovirus exposure and HLA in healthy donors (TCRdb year 2017). Study-level background: An earlier analysis of some 620 of the donors reported approximately 280 Gb of sequence data and 117 million unique TCR beta sequences obtained from around 180 million T cells. Donor age, sex, ethnicity and CMV serostatus were compiled alongside the repertoire data. The study profiled the T cell repertoires of hundreds of subjects by immunosequencing and related them to cytomegalovirus serostatus. Roughly 5 DR-DQ haplotypes were handled as single units for association and clustering, since linkage in the cohort was strong. Every discovery cohort repertoire had been produced on one sequencing platform. Both class I and class II loci were covered by HLA typing, at four-digit resolution. Genome-wide SNP genotypes for about 55% of the roughly 670 donors were used in a later genetic analysis, which treated that subset as a discovery cohort. An earlier analysis of 587 of the donors used high-throughput TCR beta sequencing to judge whether each TCR beta V gene segment behaved as functional or pseudogenic. A separate validation cohort of over a hundred different subjects was used in addition to the roughly 670-subject first cohort. The number of typed donors differed by locus: about 629-640 for A, B, C, DRB1 and DQB1; 500 to 550 for DQA1; over 600 for DPA1; and roughly 470 for DPB1. To predict cytomegalovirus infection status, the study combined high-throughput TCR immunosequencing, statistical association of individual TCRs with disease status, and machine learning. The study aimed to test whether signatures of past pathogen exposure could be identified by cataloging public T cell receptors. Among the roughly 400 genotyped donors, approximately 76% belonged to the genetic ancestry cluster associated with self-reported Caucasian donors. Around 320 gigabases of sequencing data and around 87 million unique TCR sequences were included in an early release covering about 620 HLA-typed donors. Rather than drawing on any new phenotypic data, the later analysis identified candidate immune exposures from TCR beta sequences and the way those sequences occurred across donors. In a later analysis, previously published TCR beta repertoires from several hundred donors were re-analyzed and high-resolution HLA genotyping was added so that TCR occurrence patterns could be studied. On average, around 200,000 unique TCR beta nucleotide sequences were sequenced per donor among a few hundred genotyped donors of the cohort, with approximately 18% of those sequences being non-productive. Overall study results and their limits: A few of the identified cytomegalovirus-associated TCR beta chains were confirmed in vitro to be specific for cytomegalovirus antigens. A later analysis found that TCR association rates varied across HLA loci, with DRB1 alleles showing the most associated TCRs and HLA-C alleles the fewest. A further reported finding was that TCR beta sequences accurately predicted the HLA-A and HLA-B alleles for most subjects in the first cohort. In a later analysis, most CMV-associated TCR beta chains were found to appear HLA-restricted, with HLA associations seemingly driven largely by CMV exposure. Because HLA typing was missing for some donors at each locus, association tests included only the typed subset. A cluster of highly shared sequence variants was judged likely to represent a technical artifact of the sequencing pipeline. Some IMGT-functional V segments, including TRBV6-2 and TRBV6-3, could not be told apart with the 87-base-pair reads, so those segments were excluded. Linkage disequilibrium might explain the correlated functional status among segregating V segments, but an unknown experimental factor could not be excluded. An association between a missense DCLRE1C variant and V-gene and J-gene trimming of TCR beta chains was found in a later genetic analysis and replicated in an independent cohort. The presence/absence analyses assumed that sequencing depth was roughly uniform across donors, and that assumption may not be true. The study gave a list of 150 to 200 TCR beta chains associated with cytomegalovirus. About 17 rarely observed V segments, including chromosome 9 orphons, were excluded from the earlier analysis of about 600 of the donors because counts were too low. In an earlier analysis of some 550 of the donors, most TCR beta V segments were observed in productive rearrangements about 90% or about 30% of the time, broadly matching IMGT annotations. The cohort was sequenced for TCR beta chains only, and without alpha or paired-chain data the features that could be detected were limited. The classifier was reported to diagnose cytomegalovirus status with high specificity and sensitivity in both the original and validation cohorts. In a later analysis, several top co-occurrence clusters were reported to appear linked to parvovirus B19, influenza, CMV and Epstein-Barr virus. Assigning TCR associations to individual alleles was difficult when HLA alleles, especially DR and DQ, strongly co-occurred. In a later genetic analysis, fewer N-insertions in productive TCRs were reported among donors in an Asian-associated ancestry cluster than the 666-donor mean. A later analysis found that HLA-associated TCR beta chains were more clonally expanded and had lower generation probabilities than equally common non-associated chains. Specific HLA alleles were associated with roughly 16,000 TCR beta sequences at a false discovery rate of 0.05 in a later analysis. For the cohort, immune exposure information was limited to CMV serostatus. While some public TCRs were present in many individuals, most TCR sequences turned up only very rarely across donors. The authors suggested that the approach could potentially be generalized to other disease states and immunological phenotypes.

Library method: the immunoSEQ multiplex PCR assay. A mixture of 60 forward primers for TCR Vbeta segments and 13 reverse primers for TCR Jbeta segments was used in the multiplex PCR. The CDR3 region of rearranged TCR beta genes was amplified from genomic DNA by a multiplex PCR assay. On the Illumina HiSeq System, the amplified TCR beta libraries were sequenced as 87-base-pair reads. On the authors' methods: In a later analysis, roughly 80 million unique TCR beta chains were counted across the approximately 640 repertoires, and roughly 11 million of these chains were shared by at least two donors. A nearest-neighbor algorithm error-corrected the raw reads and collapsed the reads into unique sequences, merging closely related sequences to remove PCR and sequencing errors. Alignment of CDR3 sequences to IMGT reference sequences was used to assign V, D and J gene segments. For a sequence to be retained, a match of at least six nucleotides was required to both a V gene segment and a J gene segment. Rearrangements were classified as productive when the CDR3 lacked stop codons and remained in frame with V and J, and all other rearrangements were classified as non-productive. CDR3 was defined by IMGT convention, running from the second conserved V-encoded cysteine to the conserved J-encoded phenylalanine. The earlier analysis of roughly 590 of the donors excluded sequences that lacked an unambiguous match to a single V gene segment. In an earlier analysis of almost 600 of the donors, a V segment was called functional when productive rearrangements were above 56.7%, and segregating when the standard deviation between donors exceeded 5%. To diagnose cytomegalovirus status from the catalog of TCR beta chain sequences, a statistical classification framework was built. In a later analysis, V and J genes were assigned by comparing TCR nucleotide sequences against IMGT/GENE-DB human TR gene sequences. Using the TCRdist pipeline, a later analysis assigned CDR3 sequences along with most-parsimonious VDJ recombination scenarios. In a later analysis, each TCR beta chain was defined by its CDR3 amino acid sequence together with its V-gene family, and reads lacking a unique V-gene family were excluded. To address suspected cross-contamination and a sequencing artifact, a later analysis removed around 600 highly shared, low-generation-probability nucleotide sequences. In a later analysis, a clonal expansion index was calculated for each public chain from normalized within-repertoire ranks of inferred template counts. A later analysis computed generation probabilities with a VDJ recombination model fitted to out-of-frame rearrangements, and checked the results against IGoR. In a later analysis, TCR-TCR, TCR-HLA and TCR-CMV co-occurrence was scored with hypergeometric tests, and a repertoire-size bias correction was applied to TCR pairs. In a later analysis, false discovery rates were estimated by permuting HLA or CMV assignments 20 times. In a later analysis, co-occurring TCRs were grouped using DBSCAN, and TCRdist sequence similarity was added for clustering within HLA-allele-positive subsets. Repertoires with fewer than 30,000 or more than 120,000 public chains, plus five repertoires with anomalous nucleotide sharing, were excluded from co-occurrence clustering. Drawn from immuneACCESS, this table holds only the in-frame rearrangements with V and J called that TCRdb kept. Clones are partly lost; checked studies trace under half to an unresolved V gene and leave the rest unexplained. V, J and clone size reflect that table, while D and trimming were determined from the DNA. In all, the sample holds about 79,000 clones, and approximately 61% of those were seen once. The ten largest clones represent 6.5% to 7.5% of the sample.

For CDR1 and CDR2, the germline V gene (reference sequence) lists SEHNR and FQNEAQ. The junction shows trimming of 5 bases on V and 8 bases on J, plus 9 bases between the germline ends. From the cysteine up to the phenylalanine, the CDR3 has a length of 11 residues. The sequence is cut down to CDR3 DNA, 33 bases in frame from base 1. This receptor was identified in a woman aged 45-59 years in good health and CMV-seropositive. Sequencing input: PBMCs. The chain is assembled from TRBV7-9 and TRBJ1-2; the D gene identity is not certain. The nucleotide sequence reads TGTGCCAGCAGCCCCGGGTGGGGCTACACCTTC. The translation is CASSPGWGYTF.